The next 11 T cell receptor beta chains were all read from a single sample in a study of cytomegalovirus exposure and HLA in healthy donors (dated 2017 in TCRdb). The receptor library was made with the immunoSEQ multiplex PCR assay. What TCRdb holds here is the immuneACCESS table cut down to in-frame rearrangements. Part of the clones is not present; checked against another copy, under half of the missing clones reflect an unresolved V gene, and the others are unexplained. The sample table contains around 240,000 clones; only one count was recorded for nearly 90% of them. The top ten clonotypes cover under 0.4% of the sample. Sequenced sample: PBMCs. The receptors originated from a woman in her late teens or twenties in good health and CMV-seronegative.

This chain links TRBV4-3 with TRBJ2-2; 9 bases match TRBD2. Germline CDR1 LGHNA, CDR2 YSLEER. V lost 2 bases, J lost 7 bases, and 5 bases stayed unmatched. CDR3 size: 15 residues. The CDR3 nucleotides are TGCGCCAGCAGCCAAATGACTAGCGGTATCGGGGAGCTGTTTTTT. Its translation: CASSQMTSGIGELFF.

This chain connects TRBV5-1 to TRBJ2-3; 8 positions match TRBD2. The J segment lost 2 bases and the V segment lost 0 bases, leaving 11 bases of the junction unmatched. The CDR3 spans 18 residues. CDR1 and CDR2 from the germline V gene are SGHRS and YFSETQ. CDR3 sequence (DNA): TGCGCCAGCAGCTTGGACTCCGGACTAGCCCTATCCACAGATACGCAGTATTTT. It is translated as CASSLDSGLALSTDTQYF.

This chain links TRBV10-2 with TRBJ2-5, with 8 bases aligning to TRBD1. Germline CDR1 is WSHSY and CDR2 is SAAADI. This CDR3 has 16 amino acids. The ends lost 0 bases at V and 1 base at J; junction bases unmatched: 4. The CDR3 sequence: CASSESYGQGQETQYF. For the CDR3, the DNA is TGCGCCAGCAGTGAGTCTTACGGACAGGGCCAAGAGACCCAGTACTTC.

Notes on this clone: The identical CDR3 is also encoded by other nucleotide sequences in the sample. The chain is built from TRBV28 and TRBJ2-7; perhaps TRBD1 as D (5 bases). Per the germline V gene, CDR1 is MDHEN and CDR2 is SYDVKM. The CDR3 spans 12 residues. The V end was cut by 6 bases, the J end by 6 bases, with 12 bases between. This chain's CDR3 is CASSSQGSEQYV. CDR3 nucleotides: TGTGCCAGCAGCTCGCAGGGAAGCGAGCAGTACGTC.

The chain couples TRBV6-1 to TRBJ1-5; D remains unclear. The germline V gene has CDR1 MNHNS and CDR2 SASEGT. The ends were cut back, 4 bases at V and 0 bases at J, with 7 bases in the middle. This CDR3 has 14 residues. The CDR3 loop reads CASSVLLSNQPQHF. In nucleotides, the CDR3 is TGTGCCAGCAGTGTACTACTTAGCAATCAGCCCCAGCATTTT.

The chain carries TRBV29-1 and TRBJ1-1; D gene ambiguous. Per the germline V gene, CDR1 is SQVTM and CDR2 is ANQGSEA. This CDR3 region has 14 residues. V was pared by 5 bases and J by 2 bases, with 15 bases between. The CDR3 DNA reads as TGCAGCGTTCCTTCGGGGTCGACTAACACTGAAGCTTTCTTT. Translation: CSVPSGSTNTEAFF.

J is TRBJ1-1 and V is TRBV2; 8 positions match TRBD1. The CDR3 extends over 13 amino acids. V trimming: 2 bases; J trimming: 8 bases; junction bases outside the gene matches: 4. Per germline, CDR1 SNHLY and CDR2 FYNNEI. The CDR3 coding sequence is TGTGCCAGCAGTGAACAGGGGGCGAGGGAAGCTTTCTTT. It encodes CASSEQGAREAFF.

Regarding this clone: The same CDR3 can be traced to other DNA sequences in this sample. The J gene is TRBJ2-1, the V gene TRBV5-1; no clear D gene. This CDR3 has 13 amino acids. V dropped 0 bases and J dropped 4 bases, with 5 bases sitting between them. Germline assignment: CDR1 SGHRS and CDR2 YFSETQ. The CDR3 DNA follows: TGCGCCAGCAGCTTGGCCGTGTACAATGAGCAGTTCTTC. Its protein product is CASSLAVYNEQFF.

CDR3 sequence: CASSKGELGTNTGELFF. In DNA, the CDR3 is TGTGCCAGCAGCAAGGGGGAATTGGGGACGAACACCGGGGAGCTGTTTTTT. V usage is TRBV7-3 and J usage is TRBJ2-2; a possible D gene is TRBD1 (6 bases). V lost 5 bases and J lost 0, with 16 bases in between. CDR1 is SGHTA and CDR2 is FQGTGA in the germline V gene. The CDR3 has 17 residues.

V gene TRBV19 combines with J gene TRBJ2-5; the match to TRBD1 covers 12 bases. The CDR3 contains 15 residues. The V gene end was trimmed by 3 bases and the J gene end by 5 bases; junction bases not matched to a gene: 4. The germline V gene has CDR1 LNHDA and CDR2 SQIVND (reference sequence). The CDR3 protein is CASSMGTGGRETQYF. The CDR3 DNA reads TGTGCCAGTAGTATGGGGACAGGGGGCCGGGAGACCCAGTACTTC.

The chain employs TRBV28 and TRBJ2-7; 12 nucleotides align to TRBD2. With V trimmed by 6 bases and J by 5 bases, 11 bases remained unmatched. CDR1 and CDR2 (germline): MDHEN, SYDVKM. This CDR3 is built from 16 residues. This CDR3 is CASRASSGGASDEQYV. In DNA form, the CDR3 reads TGTGCCAGCAGGGCCTCTAGCGGGGGGGCATCAGACGAGCAGTACGTC.